Listed here is a single T cell receptor beta chain. Its antigen specificity is not known. No DNA is shown, since the ends of the CDR3 on it are uncertain; the CDR3 is the one TCRdb lists. These data are taken from a study of cytomegalovirus exposure and HLA in healthy donors (dated by TCRdb to about 2017). Background on the whole study: In an earlier analysis of fewer than 750 of the donors, less than 350 Gb of sequence data and 90 million to 130 million unique TCR beta sequences from roughly 190 million T cells were reported. A later analysis re-examined previously published TCR beta repertoires from more than 550 donors and added high-resolution HLA genotyping to investigate patterns of TCR occurrence. Roughly 300 gigabases of sequencing data and 78 million or so unique TCR sequences were included in an early release covering about 700 HLA-typed donors. The number of typed donors differed by locus: about 620-630 for A, B, C, DRB1 and DQB1; 500 to 550 for DQA1; 606 for DPA1; and roughly 490 for DPB1. HLA typing included class I and class II loci at four-digit resolution. In addition to the first cohort of around 670 subjects, a separate validation cohort of under 150 different subjects was used. The T cell repertoires of under 700 subjects were profiled by immunosequencing and related to cytomegalovirus serostatus. Every repertoire in the discovery cohort had been generated on one and the same sequencing platform. In a later genetic analysis, genome-wide SNP genotypes for about 55% of the roughly 670 donors were used, and that subset was treated as a discovery cohort. On average, around 230,000 unique TCR beta nucleotide sequences were sequenced per donor among 350 to 400 genotyped donors of the cohort, with roughly 20% of those sequences being non-productive. Of the roughly 400 genotyped donors, 70% to 90% were placed in the genetic ancestry cluster associated with self-reported Caucasian donors. The study was designed to test whether signatures of past pathogen exposure could be identified by cataloging public T cell receptors. To decide whether each TCR beta V gene segment behaved as functional or pseudogenic, an earlier analysis of some 580 of the donors relied on high-throughput TCR beta sequencing. Donor age, sex, ethnicity and CMV serostatus were compiled alongside the repertoire data. A handful of DR-DQ haplotypes were treated as single units for association and clustering because of strong linkage in the cohort. The study combined high-throughput TCR immunosequencing, statistical association of individual TCRs with disease status, and machine learning to predict cytomegalovirus infection status. In the later analysis, no new phenotypic data were used to find candidate immune exposures; instead, reliance was placed on TCR beta sequences and their occurrence across donors.

Library preparation employed the immunoSEQ multiplex PCR assay. For the multiplex PCR, a mixture combining 60 forward primers for TCR Vbeta segments and 13 reverse primers for TCR Jbeta segments was used. The CDR3 region of rearranged TCR beta genes was amplified from genomic DNA with a multiplex PCR assay. The Illumina HiSeq System was used to sequence the amplified TCR beta libraries as 87-base-pair reads. In the paper's pipeline: A later analysis counted about 82 million unique TCR beta chains across the 500 to 850 repertoires, and 10 million to 12 million of these chains were shared by at least two donors. To remove PCR and sequencing errors, raw reads were error-corrected and collapsed into unique sequences using a nearest-neighbor algorithm that merged closely related sequences. To assign V, D and J gene segments, CDR3 sequences were aligned to IMGT reference sequences. Each retained sequence needed at least a six-nucleotide match to both a V gene segment and a J gene segment. A rearrangement was called productive if the CDR3 had no stop codons and remained in frame with V and J, and every other rearrangement was called non-productive. Following IMGT convention, CDR3 was defined as the stretch from the second conserved V-encoded cysteine up to the conserved J-encoded phenylalanine. The earlier analysis of approximately 500 of the donors excluded sequences that lacked an unambiguous match to a single V gene segment. An earlier analysis of approximately 590 of the donors classified V segments as functional when productive rearrangements were above 56.7% and as segregating when the standard deviation between donors was above 5%. A statistical classification framework was built to diagnose cytomegalovirus status from the catalog of TCR beta chain sequences. In a later analysis, V and J genes were assigned by comparing TCR nucleotide sequences against IMGT/GENE-DB human TR gene sequences. The TCRdist pipeline was used in a later analysis to assign CDR3 sequences and most-parsimonious VDJ recombination scenarios. In a later analysis, each TCR beta chain was defined by its CDR3 amino acid sequence together with its V-gene family, and reads without a unique V-gene family were excluded. As a way to deal with suspected cross-contamination and a sequencing artifact, a later analysis dropped hundreds of nucleotide sequences that were highly shared and had low generation probability. In a later analysis, a clonal expansion index for each public chain was calculated from normalized within-repertoire ranks of inferred template counts. In a later analysis, generation probabilities were computed using a VDJ recombination model fitted to out-of-frame rearrangements, and the results were checked against IGoR. A later analysis scored TCR-TCR, TCR-HLA and TCR-CMV co-occurrence with hypergeometric tests, applying a repertoire-size bias correction to TCR pairs. A later analysis estimated false discovery rates by permuting HLA or CMV assignments 20 times. In a later analysis, co-occurring TCRs were grouped with DBSCAN, and TCRdist sequence similarity was added when clustering was performed within HLA-allele-positive subsets. For co-occurrence clustering, repertoires with fewer than 30,000 or more than 120,000 public chains were excluded, along with a handful of repertoires with anomalous nucleotide sharing. The source is immuneACCESS, and TCRdb retained only in-frame sequences with V and J called. Part of the clones is not carried over; for the studies checked, unresolved V genes explain less than half of this, and the remainder is unexplained. D and trimming were read from the DNA, whereas the V and J calls and clone size are those reported in that table. The sample table lists over 150,000 clones, about four fifths of them with a count of one. More than 5.5% of the sample rests with the top ten.

From the cysteine through the phenylalanine, the CDR3 covers 15 amino acids. The cohort consisted of hundreds of healthy bone marrow donors. All cohort members were sampled while nominally healthy, although unrecorded immune exposures were likely present. The donor tested CMV seropositive and was one of the 289 seropositive cohort members. A peripheral blood sample was collected from each donor, and TCR beta sequencing was performed on peripheral blood mononuclear cells. The Qiagen DNeasy Blood Extraction Kit was used to extract genomic DNA from the blood cell samples. Results and caveats for the whole study, not just this receptor: A further reported finding was that TCR beta sequences accurately predicted the HLA-A and HLA-B alleles for most subjects in the first cohort. Cytomegalovirus status was reported to be diagnosed by the classifier with high specificity and sensitivity in both the original and validation cohorts. Because counts were too low, roughly 18 rarely observed V segments, including chromosome 9 orphons, were left out of the earlier analysis of roughly 600 of the donors. In a later analysis, most CMV-associated TCR beta chains were found to appear HLA-restricted, with HLA associations seemingly driven largely by CMV exposure. Roughly uniform sequencing depth across donors was assumed in presence/absence analyses, although this assumption may not hold. In a later analysis, TCR association rates were found to vary across HLA loci, with the most associated TCRs seen for DRB1 alleles and the fewest for HLA-C alleles. In a later analysis, 16,951 TCR beta sequences were associated with specific HLA alleles at a false discovery rate of 0.05. The authors suggested that the approach could potentially be generalized to other disease states and immunological phenotypes. In an earlier analysis of a few hundred of the donors, most TCR beta V segments were observed in productive rearrangements about 87% or about 30% of the time, broadly matching IMGT annotations. Several of the top co-occurrence clusters appeared to be linked to parvovirus B19, influenza, CMV and Epstein-Barr virus, according to a later analysis. A later genetic analysis reported fewer N-insertions in productive TCRs among donors in an Asian-associated ancestry cluster than the approximately 670-donor mean. Strong co-occurrence of HLA alleles, especially DR and DQ, made assigning TCR associations to individual alleles difficult. Correlated functional status among segregating V segments might reflect linkage disequilibrium, but an unknown experimental factor could not be ruled out. Some IMGT-functional V segments, including TRBV6-2 and TRBV6-3, could not be told apart with the 87-base-pair reads, so those segments were excluded. In a later genetic analysis, a missense DCLRE1C variant was associated with V-gene and J-gene trimming of TCR beta chains, and the association was replicated in an independent cohort. Immune exposure information for the cohort was limited to CMV serostatus. A total of 164 TCR beta chains were listed by the study as associated with cytomegalovirus. A few of the identified cytomegalovirus-associated TCR beta chains were confirmed in vitro to be specific for cytomegalovirus antigens. Most TCR sequences were seen in very few donors, while some public TCRs were found in many individuals. The sequencing pipeline was judged likely to have produced a cluster of highly shared sequence variants as a technical artifact. In a later analysis, HLA-associated TCR beta chains showed more clonal expansion and lower generation probabilities than non-associated chains that were equally common. The cohort was sequenced for TCR beta chains only, and without alpha or paired-chain data the features that could be detected were limited. HLA typing was unavailable for some donors at each locus, so association tests used only the typed subset.

The rearranged chain carries TRBV21-1 and TRBJ2-1; TRBD2 is the table's D call and was not checked against the DNA. TRBV21-1 counts as a pseudogene. This clonotype was sampled from a man aged 25-45 years in good health and CMV-seropositive. Sequenced sample: PBMCs. The CDR3 corresponds to CASSKVGSGSNEQFF.